The 32 T cell receptor beta chains below all came from one sample that was sequenced in a study of T-cell reconstitution after alpha-beta-depleted transplantation in children. For TCRbeta, the library was prepared with unique molecular identifiers. TCRdb recomputed calls from the PCR reads with MiXCR, one row per CDR3 protein. The data hold about 240,000 distinct CDR3 sequences, with 12% observed a single time. The input for sequencing was PBMCs from the stem cell graft donor, taken from the stem cell graft. Receptors originate from a human donor who donated a stem cell graft to a child with acute lymphoblastic leukemia.

In this sample, this clonotype turned up many times. This CDR3 reads CASSSGLAGDTQYF. CDR3 DNA sequence: TGCGCCAGCAGCTCTGGCCTAGCGGGAGATACGCAGTATTTT. This chain connects TRBV5-1 to TRBJ2-3; TRBD2 agrees at 8 bases. The CDR3 covers 14 residues. CDR1 and CDR2 (germline): SGHRS, YFSETQ. V shed 3 bases, J shed 5 bases, and the junction held 5 bases outside the gene matches.

Many counts were recorded for this clonotype. The chain joins TRBV19 to TRBJ1-5; D gene unclear. The CDR3 runs to 14 residues. Germline-derived CDR1 and CDR2 are LNHDA and SQIVND (reference sequence). Deletions cut 8 bases from V and 0 bases from J, with 11 bases between. The CDR3 bases are TGTGCCAGTTGGGGAAGGGTTAGCAATCAGCCCCAGCATTTT. Translated, it gives CASWGRVSNQPQHF.

This clonotype was detected many times. This sequence joins TRBV18 and TRBJ2-5; the D gene is possibly TRBD1 (6 bases). The germline V gene has CDR1 KGHSH and CDR2 LQKENI. V dropped 3 bases and J dropped 5 bases, with 19 bases sitting between them. The length of the CDR3 is 16 residues. The CDR3 sequence is CASSPNRNRAVETQYF. The DNA of the CDR3 is TGTGCCAGCTCACCGAATCGCAACAGGGCGGTGGAGACCCAGTACTTC.

The table lists this clonotype with many counts. The chain has TRBV28 and TRBJ1-6, with TRBD1 matching 9 bases. V was clipped by 2 bases and J by 10 bases; unmatched bases: 9. The CDR3 sequence is 16 residues long. The germline V gene has CDR1 MDHEN and CDR2 SYDVKM. The CDR3 coding sequence is TGTGCCAGCAGTTTAATGACGGGACAGGGTAACTCACCCCTCCACTTT. The encoded protein is CASSLMTGQGNSPLHF. Drawing the rest from reference TRBV28 and TRBJ1-6, the complete variable domain is DVKVTQSSRYLVKRTGEKVFLECVQDMDHENMFWYRQDPGLGLRLIYFSYDVKMKEKGDIPEGYSVSREKKERFSLILESASTNQTSMYLCASSLMTGQGNSPLHFGNGTRLTVT.

This clonotype occurred many times. This chain connects TRBV10-3 to TRBJ2-3; possible D gene TRBD1, 5 bases. V gave up 5 bases and J gave up 6 bases, with 18 bases separating them. From germline, CDR1 is ENHRY and CDR2 SYGVKD. The CDR3 loop spans 15 amino acids. Here the CDR3 DNA reads TGTGCCATCAGTCCCGGACAAGGGAACCGTGATACGCAGTATTTT. Residues: CAISPGQGNRDTQYF.

This clonotype was picked up many times. The CDR3 DNA follows: TGTGCCAGCAGTTTATTATCCCCTTGGCGTGGCTACACCTTC. This codes for CASSLLSPWRGYTF. This sequence joins TRBV28 and TRBJ1-2; no firm D call. The CDR3 loop spans 14 amino acids. From germline, CDR1 is MDHEN and CDR2 SYDVKM. V was cut by 1 base and J by 7 bases, with 13 bases left in between.

This clonotype was detected many times. The J gene is TRBJ2-5, the V gene TRBV9, with 8 positions matching TRBD1. This CDR3 has 15 amino acids. Germline V gene sequence: CDR1 SGDLS, CDR2 YYNGEE. With 7 bases clipped from V and 6 bases from J, the junction kept 14 bases outside the gene matches. For the CDR3, the DNA is TGTGCCAGCGGTAAACAGGGGGTCCCGGGGCAGACCCAGTACTTC. As protein: CASGKQGVPGQTQYF.

This clonotype has ten or more counts. V and J are TRBV7-2 and TRBJ1-1, with D possibly being TRBD1 (6 bases). Trimming left V 8 bases short and J 0 bases short, with 13 bases between. The CDR3 extends over 14 amino acids. Germline lookup yields CDR1 SGHTA and CDR2 FQGNSA. The CDR3 coding sequence is TGTGCCAGCGGGAGGGGGGTAGTGAACACTGAAGCTTTCTTT. Its translation is CASGRGVVNTEAFF.

This clonotype was counted at least ten times. The J gene is TRBJ2-7, the V gene TRBV4-1, with D perhaps matching TRBD1 or TRBD2 (5 bases each). Looked up from germline, CDR1 is MGHRA and CDR2 is YSYEKL. The CDR3 spans 11 residues. Trimming shortened V by 8 bases and J by 4 bases, and 9 bases separated the two germline ends. The CDR3 region has the DNA TGCGCCAGCGCTGGGGGTTACGAGCAGTACTTC. Residues: CASAGGYEQYF.

V and J are TRBV28 and TRBJ2-3, with TRBD2 matching over 8 bases. The V segment lost 4 bases and the J segment 4 bases; nucleotides outside the gene matches: 7. The CDR3 has 15 residues. CDR1 is MDHEN and CDR2 is SYDVKM in the germline V gene. The CDR3 region has the DNA TGTGCCAGCAGTTCGCGAGAACTAGCGGCAGATACGCAGTATTTT. Translated: CASSSRELAADTQYF.

This clonotype showed up many times. This chain links TRBV5-1 with TRBJ2-3; D is uncertain. Trimming stripped 0 bases from V and 2 bases from J, with 10 bases between. The CDR3 loop spans 15 amino acids. CDR1 and CDR2 (germline): SGHRS, YFSETQ. The CDR3 is CASSLAGRYTDTQYF. As DNA, the CDR3 is TGCGCCAGCAGCTTGGCCGGACGGTACACAGATACGCAGTATTTT.

The gene calls are TRBV5-5 and TRBJ1-5; D is uncertain. Trimming took off 1 base at V and 4 bases at J, with 15 bases between the two ends. The CDR3 totals 16 residues. Looked up from germline, CDR1 is SGHKS and CDR2 is YYEKEE (reference sequence). The CDR3, as DNA: TGTGCCAGCAGCTTGACTGGCAGGATTGGGAATCAGCCCCAGCATTTT. Protein product: CASSLTGRIGNQPQHF.

This clonotype occurred many times. The chain couples TRBV7-9 to TRBJ1-1; the D gene is possibly TRBD1 (5 bases). This CDR3 has 13 residues. Trimming took off 1 base at V and 6 bases at J, with 9 bases between the two ends. The germline V gene encodes CDR1 SEHNR and CDR2 FQNEAQ (reference sequence). CDR3 amino acids: CASSLGGEAEAFF. For the CDR3, the DNA is TGTGCCAGCAGCTTAGGGGGGGAGGCTGAAGCTTTCTTT.

The table lists this clonotype with many counts. The chain couples TRBV12-3 or TRBV12-4 to TRBJ2-3, with 9 bases lining up with TRBD2. Trimming cost V 7 bases and J 0 bases; bases outside gene matches: 14. The CDR3 loop spans 18 amino acids. CDR3 in amino acids: CASNRAPTSGRSTDTQYF. The CDR3 region has the DNA TGTGCCAGCAATAGGGCCCCCACTAGCGGGCGTAGCACAGATACGCAGTATTTT.

This clonotype was counted many times. The chain couples TRBV28 to TRBJ1-6; 8 bases agree with TRBD1. V was clipped by 4 bases and J by 12 bases; unmatched bases: 14. The CDR3 length is 16 residues. Germline lookup yields CDR1 MDHEN and CDR2 SYDVKM. The CDR3 sequence: CASSSFPGQVSLPLHF. The CDR3 DNA sequence: TGTGCCAGCAGTTCGTTTCCGGGACAGGTTTCTCTACCCCTCCACTTT.

At least ten counts were recorded for this clonotype. The chain employs TRBV10-3 and TRBJ1-1; D gene ambiguous. Germline V gene sequence: CDR1 ENHRY, CDR2 SYGVKD. There are 14 residues in the CDR3. The V end was cut by 3 bases, the J end by 5 bases, with 13 bases between. The CDR3, as DNA: TGTGCCATCAGTGACCGAATAAGGAGGACTGAAGCTTTCTTT. Translation gives CAISDRIRRTEAFF.

V gene TRBV20-1 combines with J gene TRBJ1-2; D perhaps matches TRBD1 (6 bases). This CDR3 contains 16 residues. Looked up from germline, CDR1 is DFQATT and CDR2 is SNEGSKA (reference sequence). V lost 2 bases to trimming and J lost 2 bases, with 18 bases between them. The chain's CDR3 is CSARNNRQDTNYGYTF. CDR3 nucleotide sequence: TGCAGTGCTAGAAACAACAGACAGGACACCAACTATGGCTACACCTTC.

This clonotype was seen at least ten times. The rearrangement links TRBV29-1 to TRBJ1-2; TRBD1 aligns across 11 bases. The CDR3 runs to 14 residues. V lost 3 bases and J lost 7; bases outside the gene matches: 7. Germline V gene lookup returns CDR1 SQVTM and CDR2 ANQGSEA. CDR3 region: CSVEWTGGARGYTF. The DNA for the CDR3 is TGCAGCGTTGAGTGGACAGGGGGCGCGCGTGGCTACACCTTC.

This clonotype has at least ten counts. This chain joins TRBV5-1 and TRBJ1-2; D uncertain. Per germline, CDR1 SGHRS and CDR2 YFSETQ. The CDR3 is 12 amino acids. The germline V and J ends were trimmed by 4 bases and 3 bases, with 7 bases remaining between them. CDR3 sequence reads: CASSGGDYGYTF. CDR3 DNA: TGCGCCAGCAGCGGTGGGGACTATGGCTACACCTTC.

This clonotype has a count of ten or more. The gene calls are TRBV29-1 and TRBJ2-4; 7 nucleotides align to TRBD1. V gave up 5 bases and J gave up 8 bases; unmatched junction bases: 6. The length of the CDR3 is 12 residues. The germline V gene has CDR1 SQVTM and CDR2 ANQGSEA. CDR3 in amino acids: CSVWGTADIQYF. The CDR3 DNA follows: TGCAGCGTTTGGGGGACAGCAGACATTCAGTACTTC.

The V call is TRBV9, the J call TRBJ2-3; D remains unclear. This CDR3 comprises 15 residues. The V and J ends lost 4 bases and 0 bases respectively, with 12 bases between them. CDR1 SGDLS and CDR2 YYNGEE come from the germline V gene. In nucleotides, the CDR3 is TGTGCCAGCAGCCCGAGATTGGGGAGCACAGATACGCAGTATTTT. This codes for CASSPRLGSTDTQYF.

Ten or more counts support this clonotype. This chain links TRBV28 with TRBJ1-1, with D possibly TRBD1 on 5 matching bases. This CDR3 has 15 amino acids. The germline CDR1 and CDR2 sequences are MDHEN and SYDVKM. V was clipped by 3 bases and J by 6 bases, with 17 bases between them. The DNA of the CDR3 is TGTGCCAGCAGTTTCTTCGGGAGGGGCGAAGCTGAAGCTTTCTTT. Translating it yields CASSFFGRGEAEAFF.

This clonotype was seen at least ten times. The chain combines TRBV24-1 with TRBJ2-4, with 8 bases that match TRBD1. CDR1 and CDR2 from the germline V gene are KGHDR and SFDVKD. This CDR3 comprises 14 residues. J gave up 6 bases and V 5 bases, and 5 bases lay outside the gene matches. Here the CDR3 reads CATSVGQGANIQYF. The DNA for the CDR3 is TGTGCCACCAGTGTAGGACAGGGAGCAAACATTCAGTACTTC.

In its sample, this clonotype was seen many times. The gene calls are TRBV20-1 and TRBJ2-5; possible D gene TRBD2, 6 bases. The V and J ends lost 5 bases and 1 base respectively, with 8 bases between them. The germline V gene has CDR1 DFQATT and CDR2 SNEGSKA (reference sequence). This CDR3 contains 12 residues. DNA for the CDR3: TGCAGTGCTTTCGGGAGCCAAGAGACCCAGTACTTC. It encodes CSAFGSQETQYF.

This clonotype has a count of ten or more. This sequence joins TRBV12-5 and TRBJ2-3; no reliable D call. Trimming stripped 2 bases from V and 0 bases from J, with 12 bases between. CDR3 size: 16 residues. CDR1 LGHNT and CDR2 FRNRAP come from the germline V gene. CDR3 coding DNA: TGTGCTAGTGGTTTGAGTAGGTCAACTAGCACAGATACGCAGTATTTT. Protein: CASGLSRSTSTDTQYF.

This clonotype was seen repeatedly, ten times or more. The rearrangement uses TRBV4-3 and TRBJ2-1; 10 positions agree with TRBD1. In germline, CDR1 is LGHNA, CDR2 YSLEER. This CDR3 comprises 18 residues. Trimming at V came to 0 bases and at J to 8 bases, leaving 13 bases not matched to a gene. The CDR3 bases are TGCGCCAGCAGCCAAGAAGTGAGGGGGACAGGGGTTTCGGATGAGCAGTTCTTC. Its translation: CASSQEVRGTGVSDEQFF.

This clonotype was detected once. The rearrangement uses TRBV19 and TRBJ1-5; the D is unclear. Germline lookup yields CDR1 LNHDA and CDR2 SQIVND (reference sequence). This CDR3 is built from 12 residues. The V end was cut by 9 bases, the J end by 3 bases, with 9 bases between. The CDR3 DNA follows: TGTGCCAGCTCTCGTTACAATCAGCCCCAGCATTTT. Translating it yields CASSRYNQPQHF.

This clonotype was recorded many times. This chain links TRBV27 with TRBJ1-2, with a possible D match to TRBD1 (6 bases). V shed 2 bases and J shed 8 bases, with 15 bases lying between them. This CDR3 is 14 amino acids long. Per germline, CDR1 MNHEY and CDR2 SMNVEV (reference sequence). CDR3 nucleotides: TGTGCCAGCAGTTTAGGAAGTCGGGGGCGAGGCTACACCTTC. It translates to CASSLGSRGRGYTF.

This clonotype was found many times. The V and J genes are TRBV5-1 and TRBJ2-3; 7 nucleotides align to TRBD2. The CDR3 is 15 residues long. Looked up from germline, CDR1 is SGHRS and CDR2 is YFSETQ. The J segment lost 2 bases and the V segment lost 1 base, leaving 4 bases of the junction unmatched. The CDR3 nucleotides read TGCGCCAGCAGCTTGAGCGGGGAGGCCACAGATACGCAGTATTTT. Protein sequence: CASSLSGEATDTQYF.

This clonotype occurred many times. The chain couples TRBV27 to TRBJ2-1; a possible D gene is TRBD2 (5 bases). With 7 bases removed from V and 4 bases from J, the gap between germline ends came to 11 bases. This CDR3 is 13 amino acids long. CDR1 and CDR2 (germline): MNHEY, SMNVEV (reference sequence). CDR3 sequence (DNA): TGTGCCAGCAAGAGCGGAGTTTACAATGAGCAGTTCTTC. This encodes CASKSGVYNEQFF.

This clonotype showed up just a few times. CDR3 sequence reads: CASSFAGGVVEQYF. The CDR3 region has the DNA TGTGCCAGCAGTTTCGCGGGAGGGGTTGTGGAGCAGTACTTC. The rearrangement links TRBV12-3 or TRBV12-4 to TRBJ2-7, with TRBD2 identical over 9 bases. V lost 3 bases and J lost 7; bases outside the gene matches: 7. The CDR3 has 14 amino acids.

This clonotype appeared many times. The chain combines TRBV7-2 with TRBJ1-3; D is unresolved. Germline values: CDR1 SGHTA, CDR2 FQGNSA. Trimming stripped 1 base from V and 4 bases from J, with 14 bases between. There are 16 residues in the CDR3. The CDR3 region has the DNA TGTGCCAGCAGCTTAGTAGGAAAAGCGGAAGGAAACACCATATATTTT. Encoded protein: CASSLVGKAEGNTIYF.